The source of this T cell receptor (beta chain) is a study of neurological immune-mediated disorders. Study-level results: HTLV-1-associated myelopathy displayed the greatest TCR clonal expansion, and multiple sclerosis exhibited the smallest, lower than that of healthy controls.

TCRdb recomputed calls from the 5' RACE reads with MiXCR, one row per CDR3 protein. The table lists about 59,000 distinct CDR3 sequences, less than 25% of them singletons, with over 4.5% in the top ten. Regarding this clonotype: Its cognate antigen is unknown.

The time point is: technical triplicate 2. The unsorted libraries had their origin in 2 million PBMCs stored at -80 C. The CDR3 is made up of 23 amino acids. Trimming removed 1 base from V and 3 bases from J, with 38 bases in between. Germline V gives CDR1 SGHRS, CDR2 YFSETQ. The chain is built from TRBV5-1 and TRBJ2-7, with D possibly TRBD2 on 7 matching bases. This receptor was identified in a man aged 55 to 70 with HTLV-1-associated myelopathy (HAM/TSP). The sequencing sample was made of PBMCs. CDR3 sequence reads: CASSLLGRVPASFAGAAGYEQYF. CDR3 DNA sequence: TGCGCCAGCAGCTTGTTGGGTCGGGTACCAGCCTCGTTTGCGGGGGCCGCGGGCTACGAGCAGTACTTC.